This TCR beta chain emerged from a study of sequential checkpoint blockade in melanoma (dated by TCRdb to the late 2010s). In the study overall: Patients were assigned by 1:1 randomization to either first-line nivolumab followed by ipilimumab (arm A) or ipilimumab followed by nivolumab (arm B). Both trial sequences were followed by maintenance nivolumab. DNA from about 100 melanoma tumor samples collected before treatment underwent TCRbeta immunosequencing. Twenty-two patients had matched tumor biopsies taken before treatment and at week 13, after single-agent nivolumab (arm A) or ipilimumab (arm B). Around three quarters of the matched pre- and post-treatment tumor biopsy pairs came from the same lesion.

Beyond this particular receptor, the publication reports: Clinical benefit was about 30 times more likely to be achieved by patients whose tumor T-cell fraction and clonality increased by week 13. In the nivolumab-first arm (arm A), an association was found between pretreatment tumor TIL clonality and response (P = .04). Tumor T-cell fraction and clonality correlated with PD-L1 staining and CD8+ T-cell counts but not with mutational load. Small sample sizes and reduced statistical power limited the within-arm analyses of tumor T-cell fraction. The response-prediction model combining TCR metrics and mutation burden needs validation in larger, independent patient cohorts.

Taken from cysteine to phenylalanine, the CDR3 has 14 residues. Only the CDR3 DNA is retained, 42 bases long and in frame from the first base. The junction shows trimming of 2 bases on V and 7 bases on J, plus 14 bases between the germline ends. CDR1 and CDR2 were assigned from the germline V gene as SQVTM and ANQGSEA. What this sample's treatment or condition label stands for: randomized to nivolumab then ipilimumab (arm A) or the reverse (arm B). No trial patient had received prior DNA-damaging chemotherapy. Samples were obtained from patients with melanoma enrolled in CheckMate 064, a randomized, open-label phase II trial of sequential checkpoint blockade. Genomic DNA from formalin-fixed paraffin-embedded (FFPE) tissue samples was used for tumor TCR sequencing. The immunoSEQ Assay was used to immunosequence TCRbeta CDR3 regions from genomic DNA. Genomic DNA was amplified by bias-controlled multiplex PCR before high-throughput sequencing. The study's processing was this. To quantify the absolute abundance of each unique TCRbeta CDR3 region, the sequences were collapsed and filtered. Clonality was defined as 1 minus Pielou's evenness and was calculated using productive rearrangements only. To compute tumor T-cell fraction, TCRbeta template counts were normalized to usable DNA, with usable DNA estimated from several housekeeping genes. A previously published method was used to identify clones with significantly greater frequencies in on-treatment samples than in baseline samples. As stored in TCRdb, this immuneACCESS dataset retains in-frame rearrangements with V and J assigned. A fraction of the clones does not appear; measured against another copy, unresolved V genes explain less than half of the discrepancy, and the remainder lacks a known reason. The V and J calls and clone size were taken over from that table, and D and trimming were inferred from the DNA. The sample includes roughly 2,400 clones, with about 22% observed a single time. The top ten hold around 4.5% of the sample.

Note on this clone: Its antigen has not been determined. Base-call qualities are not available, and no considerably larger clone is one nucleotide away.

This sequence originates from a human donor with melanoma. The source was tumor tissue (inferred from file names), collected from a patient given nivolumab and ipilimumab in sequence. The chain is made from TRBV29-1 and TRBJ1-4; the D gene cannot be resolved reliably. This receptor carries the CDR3 CSVESSSTPEKLFF. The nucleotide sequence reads TGCAGCGTTGAATCCAGCTCAACCCCTGAAAAACTGTTTTTT.